Each of the 26 T cell receptor beta chains below was sequenced from the same sample in a study of long-term antiretroviral therapy in people with HIV. Run at survey level, the immunoSEQ assay was version v3.0. Profiled with immunoSEQ multiplex PCR; TCRdb holds only in-frame clones, not every one. This table has 20,000 or so clones, 84% appearing once. Source: unsorted PBMCs, taken 0.1 years before starting antiretroviral therapy. These receptors all stem from a young man with HIV.

This CDR3 reads CASSLYRRYGYTF. CDR3 nucleotides: TGTGCCAGCAGTTTGTACAGGCGGTATGGCTACACCTTC. This chain joins TRBV28 and TRBJ1-2; a possible D gene is TRBD1 (5 bases). V was pared by 3 bases and J by 5 bases, with 10 bases between. CDR3 size: 13 residues. Germline assignment: CDR1 MDHEN and CDR2 SYDVKM.

The CDR3 DNA reads as TGCAGCGTTGAGGGGCGGCGGGAGACGACAGATACGCAGTATTTT. Protein: CSVEGRRETTDTQYF. The rearrangement joins TRBV29-1 to TRBJ2-3; TRBD2 aligns across 7 bases. CDR1 and CDR2 (germline): SQVTM, ANQGSEA. The CDR3 length is 15 residues. Losses at the gene ends were 3 bases for V and 3 bases for J; bases not matched to a gene: 9.

The chain couples TRBV23-1 to TRBJ2-1; D unresolved. TRBV23-1 is filed as an ORF, its function uncertain. V dropped 3 bases and J dropped 5 bases, with 5 bases sitting between them. The CDR3 totals 12 residues. This chain's CDR3 is CASSHSHNEQFF. Written as DNA, the CDR3 is TGCGCCAGCAGTCATTCTCACAATGAGCAGTTCTTC.

The chain recombines TRBV7-8 with TRBJ1-2, with unresolved D. Trimming shortened V by 10 bases and J by 8 bases, and 14 bases separated the two germline ends. CDR3 length: 11 residues. The germline V gene encodes CDR1 SGHVS and CDR2 FQNEAQ. The CDR3, as DNA: TGTGCCACCCTTACAGAGGGAGGCTACACCTTC. It encodes CATLTEGGYTF. The full variable domain, with the rest looked up from reference TRBV7-8 and TRBJ1-2, is GAGVSQSPRYKVAKRGQDVALRCDPISGHVSLFWYQQALGQGPEFLTYFQNEAQLDKSGLPSDRFFAERPEGSVSTLKIQRTQQEDSAVYLCATLTEGGYTFGSGTRLTVV.

The chain employs TRBV2 and TRBJ1-2, with D maybe TRBD1 (5 bases). With 6 bases removed from V and 5 bases from J, the gap between germline ends came to 13 bases. Germline values: CDR1 SNHLY, CDR2 FYNNEI. The CDR3 loop spans 13 amino acids. The CDR3, as DNA: TGTGCCAGCAGAGACGCAGGGAGTTATGGCTACACCTTC. This encodes CASRDAGSYGYTF. The full variable domain, with the rest looked up from reference TRBV2 and TRBJ1-2, is EPEVTQTPSHQVTQMGQEVILRCVPISNHLYFYWYRQILGQKVEFLVSFYNNEISEKSEIFDDQFSVERPDGSNFTLKIRSTKLEDSAMYFCASRDAGSYGYTFGSGTRLTVV.

The rearrangement joins TRBV5-1 to TRBJ1-1, with a tentative D call TRBD1 (6 bases). This CDR3 is 14 amino acids long. Germline lookup yields CDR1 SGHRS and CDR2 YFSETQ. Trimming removed 2 bases at V and 3 bases at J, with 11 bases between. CDR3 amino acids: CASSLGAGDTEAFF. CDR3 sequence (DNA): TGCGCCAGCAGCTTAGGGGCAGGGGACACTGAAGCTTTCTTT.

This sequence joins TRBV13 and TRBJ2-3, with 11 bases matching TRBD2. Germline loops: CDR1 PRHDT, CDR2 FYEKMQ (reference sequence). CDR3 length: 14 amino acids. The V gene end was trimmed by 6 bases and the J gene end by 5 bases; junction bases not matched to a gene: 4. CDR3 amino acids: CASRTSGEEDTQYF. CDR3 bases: TGTGCCAGCAGGACTAGCGGGGAGGAAGATACGCAGTATTTT.

This rearrangement joins TRBV29-1 to TRBJ2-2; 12 bases map to TRBD2. V shed 7 bases, J shed 3 bases, and the junction held 24 bases outside the gene matches. CDR1 is SQVTM, CDR2 ANQGSEA, per germline. The CDR3 spans 21 residues. Here the CDR3 DNA reads TGCAGCGCACAAAGTAGGCCGACTAGCGGGAGCCCCCCTTGGGACACCGGGGAGCTGTTTTTT. Amino acid sequence: CSAQSRPTSGSPPWDTGELFF.

The chain combines TRBV6-5 with TRBJ2-7; TRBD2 aligns across 11 bases. This CDR3 contains 15 residues. J gave up 5 bases and V 5 bases, and 8 bases lay outside the gene matches. Germline V CDR1 and CDR2: MNHEY, SVGAGI. The CDR3 bases are TGTGCCAGCAGTCCCTTCCTAGCGGGGGGTGACGAGCAGTACTTC. Encoded protein: CASSPFLAGGDEQYF.

This clone appeared a single time. V is TRBV4-2 and J is TRBJ1-4, with D perhaps TRBD1 (6 bases). CDR1 and CDR2 (germline): LGHNA, YNFKEQ. V gave up 4 bases and J gave up 6 bases, with 24 bases separating them. The CDR3 sequence is 18 residues long. The CDR3 is CASSLRPDWDISYEKLFF. The CDR3 region has the DNA TGTGCCAGCAGCCTTCGTCCTGATTGGGACATAAGTTATGAAAAACTGTTTTTT.

This chain connects TRBV6-1 to TRBJ1-2; tentatively, D is TRBD1 (6 bases). The CDR3 runs to 15 residues. Germline CDR1 is MNHNS and CDR2 is SASEGT. Trimming removed 2 bases from V and 8 bases from J, with 18 bases in between. DNA of the CDR3: TGTGCCAGCAGTGAATATCATGCCGGGGGCCGGGGCTACACCTTC. Its protein is CASSEYHAGGRGYTF.

The chain is built from TRBV18 and TRBJ2-6; D remains ambiguous. The germline CDR1 and CDR2 sequences are KGHSH and LQKENI. The ends were cut back, 4 bases at V and 1 base at J, with 14 bases in the middle. CDR3 length: 17 amino acids. The CDR3 sequence: CASSQSSSLSGANVLTF. The CDR3 DNA follows: TGTGCCAGCTCACAGTCAAGTTCGCTTTCTGGGGCCAACGTCCTGACTTTC.

The chain couples TRBV10-2 to TRBJ2-1; 14 nucleotides line up with TRBD2. The germline V gene has CDR1 WSHSY and CDR2 SAAADI. The CDR3 spans 15 residues. V shed 7 bases, J shed 8 bases, and the junction held 7 bases outside the gene matches. CDR3 protein: CASKPGTSGSHEQFF. Written as DNA, the CDR3 is TGCGCCAGCAAACCAGGGACTAGCGGGAGCCATGAGCAGTTCTTC.

The V gene is TRBV21-1, the J gene TRBJ2-4; TRBD2 is the table's D call, not checked against the DNA. TRBV21-1 is deemed a pseudogene. The CDR3 runs to 15 residues. The CDR3 nucleotides read TGTGCCAGCAGCGGTGAGGCCCGGGCCAAAAACATTCAGTACTTC. Translating it yields CASSGEARAKNIQYF.

The genes are TRBV9 and TRBJ1-2; D is undetermined. The germline V gene encodes CDR1 SGDLS and CDR2 YYNGEE. V was pared by 0 bases and J by 5 bases, with 11 bases between. The CDR3 is 14 residues long. In DNA, the CDR3 is TGTGCCAGCAGCGTAGGTGGGGAGGCGTATGGCTACACCTTC. Its protein product is CASSVGGEAYGYTF. Full variable domain (missing parts from reference TRBV9 and TRBJ1-2): DSGVTQTPKHLITATGQRVTLRCSPRSGDLSVYWYQQSLDQGLQFLIQYYNGEERAKGNILERFSAQQFPDLHSELNLSSLELGDSALYFCASSVGGEAYGYTFGSGTRLTVV.

The V gene is TRBV19, the J gene TRBJ1-5, with 8 positions matching TRBD1. The CDR3 extends over 18 amino acids. The ends lost 4 bases at V and 2 bases at J; junction bases unmatched: 13. CDR1 LNHDA and CDR2 SQIVND come from the germline V gene (reference sequence). Written as DNA, the CDR3 is TGTGCCAGTAGTACCGGACAGGGTGGTGCTTTGGGCAATCAGCCCCAGCATTTT. Translation: CASSTGQGGALGNQPQHF.

The rearrangement joins TRBV7-6 to TRBJ1-1; the D gene is possibly TRBD1 (6 bases). The germline gives CDR1 SGHVS, CDR2 FNYEAQ. This CDR3 has 16 amino acids. V was pared by 3 bases and J by 0 bases, with 14 bases between. The CDR3 loop reads CASSLLTGGLNTEAFF. The CDR3 DNA is TGTGCCAGCAGCTTGCTGACGGGGGGGCTGAACACTGAAGCTTTCTTT. Filled out from reference TRBV7-6 and TRBJ1-1, the complete variable domain reads GAGVSQSPRYKVTKRGQDVALRCDPISGHVSLYWYRQALGQGPEFLTYFNYEAQQDKSGLPNDRFSAERPEGSISTLTIQRTEQRDSAMYRCASSLLTGGLNTEAFFGQGTRLTVV.

The rearrangement links TRBV7-3 to TRBJ2-1, with TRBD2 matching 8 bases. Germline CDR1 SGHTA, CDR2 FQGTGA. CDR3 size: 14 residues. The J segment lost 10 bases and the V segment lost 6 bases, leaving 11 bases of the junction unmatched. The CDR3 bases are TGTGCCAGCAGTCTAGCGGGCGGATCTTTAGAGCAGTTCTTC. Translated: CASSLAGGSLEQFF.

The gene calls are TRBV7-9 and TRBJ1-1; D is possibly TRBD1 (6 bases). This CDR3 spans 15 amino acids. The V gene's germline CDR1 is SEHNR and CDR2 FQNEAQ (reference sequence). With 1 base removed from V and 3 bases from J, the gap between germline ends came to 12 bases. The CDR3 loop is CASSLGGARDTEAFF. For the CDR3, the DNA is TGTGCCAGCAGCTTAGGGGGGGCTCGGGACACTGAAGCTTTCTTT.

This chain uses TRBV7-9 with TRBJ2-1; 11 bases fit TRBD2. The CDR3 spans 15 residues. Per germline, CDR1 SEHNR and CDR2 FQNEAQ (reference sequence). With V trimmed by 7 bases and J by 8 bases, 10 bases remained unmatched. In DNA, the CDR3 is TGTGCCAGCATCAAAGGGACTAGCGGACGCTATGAGCAGTTCTTC. As protein: CASIKGTSGRYEQFF. The full variable domain, its missing parts supplied by reference TRBV7-9 and TRBJ2-1, is DTGVSQNPRHKITKRGQNVTFRCDPISEHNRLYWYRQTLGQGPEFLTYFQNEAQLEKSRLLSDRFSAERPKGSFSTLEIQRTEQGDSAMYLCASIKGTSGRYEQFFGPGTRLTVL.

V gene TRBV27 combines with J gene TRBJ1-2; D is possibly TRBD1 (6 bases). Germline V gene lookup returns CDR1 MNHEY and CDR2 SMNVEV (reference sequence). The ends were cut back, 3 bases at V and 8 bases at J, with 22 bases in the middle. The length of the CDR3 is 16 residues. The CDR3 here is CASSFLVGLGAGGYTF. The CDR3 DNA reads TGTGCCAGCAGTTTTCTGGTGGGTCTGGGGGCGGGAGGCTACACCTTC.

This clone was picked up a small number of times. The genes are TRBV5-1 and TRBJ1-1; D remains ambiguous. In germline, CDR1 is SGHRS, CDR2 YFSETQ. The CDR3 has 13 residues. Trimming shortened V by 0 bases and J by 3 bases, and 6 bases separated the two germline ends. The CDR3 loop reads CASSLDRHTEAFF. CDR3 sequence (DNA): TGCGCCAGCAGCTTGGACCGACACACTGAAGCTTTCTTT.

The count of this clone is one. The rearrangement joins TRBV7-9 to TRBJ1-2; maybe TRBD1 (5 bases). The V end was cut by 5 bases, the J end by 5 bases, with 21 bases between. The CDR3 covers 16 residues. Per the germline V gene, CDR1 is SEHNR and CDR2 is FQNEAQ (reference sequence). The CDR3, as DNA: TGTGCCAGCAGCACCTGGTTGAAGGGGAGGGGTTATGGCTACACCTTC. This codes for CASSTWLKGRGYGYTF.

The chain recombines TRBV1 with TRBJ2-1. TRBV1 is designated a pseudogene. This CDR3 has 16 amino acids. The CDR3 DNA is TGCACCAGCAGCCCCTCACTGGGGTCTAGGCGTCATGAGCAGTTCTTC. Translating gives CTSSPSLGSRRHEQFF.

This chain links TRBV6-5 with TRBJ2-7; TRBD1 might be the D (5 bases). CDR1 is MNHEY and CDR2 is SVGAGI in the germline V gene. CDR3 length equals 16 residues. V lost 0 bases to trimming and J lost 1 base, with 13 bases between them. In DNA, the CDR3 is TGTGCCAGCAGTTACTCAGGGGCAGGAGCTTCCTACGAGCAGTACTTC. It codes for CASSYSGAGASYEQYF.

V and J are TRBV4-3 and TRBJ2-2; 7 bases align to TRBD2. Germline assignment: CDR1 LGHNA and CDR2 YSLEER. This CDR3 contains 16 residues. Trimming cost V 4 bases and J 4 bases; bases outside gene matches: 9. DNA for the CDR3: TGCGCCAGCAGCCCGAGATTGGGAGGGAGCACCGGGGAGCTGTTTTTT. Translating gives CASSPRLGGSTGELFF.